The clone carrying this T cell receptor (beta chain) turned up a few times. This sample stems from a study of blood T cells in healthy people across ages. Germline V gene data show CDR1 as ENHRY and CDR2 as SYGVKD. CDR3 size: 16 residues. V trimming: 0 bases; J trimming: 9 bases; junction bases outside the gene matches: 11. The authors ran a second PCR of 7 to 11 cycles using a sample-barcoded 5' primer and a J-beta primer mix. TCRdb re-analysed the 5' RACE reads in MiXCR, keeping a single row per CDR3 protein. The repertoire holds about 970,000 distinct CDR3 sequences, with roughly 51% as singletons.

The clonotype was recovered from a woman aged 55-75 years in good health. The sample consisted of blood. The chain combines TRBV10-3 with TRBJ2-4; TRBD2 agrees at 7 bases. This CDR3 is CAISESASGRLGIQYF. CDR3 bases: TGTGCCATCAGTGAGTCGGCTAGCGGAAGGCTGGGCATTCAGTACTTC.